The 11 T cell receptor beta chains given below trace back to one sample, sequenced in a study of metastatic and nonmetastatic thyroid tumors. No patient had received any treatment before thyroid surgery. MiXCR was used by TCRdb to re-call the PCR reads. The profile shows around 6,000 clones, 30% of them singletons. Source material: adjacent normal tissue. These receptor sequences come from a female donor with papillary thyroid cancer or a benign thyroid nodule (not recorded which). Some clones in this sample may be carry-over from other donors' samples.

By share, this clone counts as large. The rearrangement links TRBV7-3 to TRBJ2-2; D possibly corresponds to TRBD2 (6 bases). V lost 4 bases and J lost 6, with 15 bases in between. CDR3 length: 15 residues. CDR1 and CDR2 (germline): SGHTA, FQGTGA. The CDR3 region is CASSSFAGRSGELFF. DNA for the CDR3: TGTGCCAGCAGCTCCTTCGCAGGGAGGTCCGGGGAGCTGTTTTTT.

V is TRBV19 and J is TRBJ2-3; 8 nucleotides agree with TRBD2. Germline values: CDR1 LNHDA, CDR2 SQIVND (reference sequence). After removal of 1 base from V and 4 bases from J, the junction contained 1 base not matched to a gene. The CDR3 is 14 amino acids. The CDR3 DNA reads as TGTGCCAGTAGTATAGCGGGAGGGCCAGATACGCAGTATTTT. Residues: CASSIAGGPDTQYF. Using reference TRBV19 and TRBJ2-3 for the parts outside the CDR3, the full variable domain is DGGITQSPKYLFRKEGQNVTLSCEQNLNHDAMYWYRQDPGQGLRLIYYSQIVNDFQKGDIAEGYSVSREKKESFPLTVTSAQKNPTAFYLCASSIAGGPDTQYFGPGTRLTVL.

Within the sample, this clone is medium-sized (0.01 to 0.1%). The genes are TRBV20-1 and TRBJ2-7; D possibly matches TRBD1 or TRBD2 (6 bases each). Trimming shortened V by 1 base and J by 5 bases, and 21 bases separated the two germline ends. The germline gives CDR1 DFQATT, CDR2 SNEGSKA (reference sequence). This CDR3 region has 16 residues. The chain's CDR3 is CSARAGAIPSLHEQYF. In DNA form, the CDR3 reads TGCAGTGCTAGAGCGGGGGCGATCCCTAGTTTGCACGAGCAGTACTTC.

This clone has a handful of counts. The V gene is TRBV6-1, the J gene TRBJ2-1; 15 positions match TRBD2. Germline V gene lookup returns CDR1 MNHNS and CDR2 SASEGT. The V and J ends lost 6 bases and 4 bases, in that order; junction bases with no gene match: 7. The CDR3 length is 17 residues. The CDR3 DNA reads as TGTGCCAGCAGGGTCGGGACTAGCGGGGGGATATACAATGAGCAGTTCTTC. Translating gives CASRVGTSGGIYNEQFF.

The CDR3 region is CASSAIAGPSTDTQYF. In DNA form, the CDR3 reads TGTGCCAGCAGCGCCATAGCGGGTCCTAGCACAGATACGCAGTATTTT. The chain uses TRBV9 and TRBJ2-3; TRBD2 matches 7 bases. Germline V lookup: CDR1 SGDLS, CDR2 YYNGEE. CDR3 length: 16 amino acids. V lost 3 bases to trimming and J lost 0 bases; unmatched junction nucleotides: 7.

V is TRBV7-2 and J is TRBJ1-1, with D unclear. Trimming took 2 bases from V and 4 from J, leaving 8 bases between them. Germline loops: CDR1 SGHTA, CDR2 FQGNSA. CDR3 length: 13 amino acids. The CDR3 is CASSLTAGTEAFF. The CDR3 nucleotides read TGTGCCAGCAGCTTAACAGCGGGCACTGAAGCTTTCTTT.

This clone was picked up many times. The V call is TRBV29-1, the J call TRBJ2-6, with 9 bases identical to TRBD2. Germline assignment: CDR1 SQVTM and CDR2 ANQGSEA. V trimming: 6 bases; J trimming: 3 bases; junction bases outside the gene matches: 15. This CDR3 contains 18 residues. The CDR3 DNA reads TGCAGCGTGCAACTGAGTGGGACTAGCTACAGTGGGGCCAACGTCCTGACTTTC. This encodes CSVQLSGTSYSGANVLTF.

The rearrangement joins TRBV7-3 to TRBJ1-1, with 8 bases matching TRBD1. The ends lost 5 bases at V and 12 bases at J; junction bases unmatched: 11. Germline CDR1 reads SGHTA; CDR2 reads FQGTGA. The CDR3 contains 13 residues. CDR3 DNA sequence: TGTGCCAGCAGCGTTGACCCGGGACAGGCTCCTTTCTTT. Translated: CASSVDPGQAPFF.

The rearrangement links TRBV10-3 to TRBJ1-1; D not certain. V was cut by 4 bases and J by 3 bases, with 12 bases left in between. CDR1 is ENHRY and CDR2 is SYGVKD in the germline V gene. The CDR3 is 14 residues long. This CDR3 reads CAISVLGLDTEAFF. The CDR3 coding sequence is TGTGCCATCAGTGTCCTGGGTTTGGACACTGAAGCTTTCTTT.

This clone is classed as medium-sized. The chain has TRBV7-9 and TRBJ2-7, with D hard to call. The CDR3 spans 13 residues. Trimming left V 3 bases short and J 5 bases short, with 11 bases between. The germline V gene has CDR1 SEHNR and CDR2 FQNEAQ (reference sequence). The CDR3, as DNA: TGTGCCAGCAGCTTGGACCTAAGGGACGAGCAGTACTTC. Protein sequence: CASSLDLRDEQYF. The whole variable domain, remainder taken from reference TRBV7-9 and TRBJ2-7, is DTGVSQNPRHKITKRGQNVTFRCDPISEHNRLYWYRQTLGQGPEFLTYFQNEAQLEKSRLLSDRFSAERPKGSFSTLEIQRTEQGDSAMYLCASSLDLRDEQYFGPGTRLTVT.

This clone counts as medium-sized. The CDR3 DNA reads TGTGCCAGCAGCCCCGGACTGACAAACCCAGATACGCAGTATTTT. Amino acids: CASSPGLTNPDTQYF. The V and J genes are TRBV11-3 and TRBJ2-3; a possible D gene is TRBD2 (5 bases). The germline V gene has CDR1 SGHNT and CDR2 YENEEA. The CDR3 has 15 amino acids. Trimming took 5 bases from V and 4 from J, leaving 16 bases between them. Supplemented by reference TRBV11-3 and TRBJ2-3, the full variable domain reads EAGVVQSPRYKIIEKKQPVAFWCNPISGHNTLYWYLQNLGQGPELLIRYENEEAVDDSQLPKDRFSAERLKGVDSTLKIQPAELGDSAVYLCASSPGLTNPDTQYFGPGTRLTVL.